The rows below give T cell receptor beta chains drawn from one sample of a study of shared clonotypes between healthy human individuals. The repertoire was sequenced with immunoSEQ multiplex PCR; TCRdb's copy has only in-frame clones and lacks some. The table lists roughly 2 million clones, 95% of them singletons. Sequenced material: naive CD4+ T cells sorted from blood. These receptors originate from a man younger than 35 in good health. Each CDR3 is given without its conserved first and last residue. Fields, in order: CDR3 protein, V gene, clone size, J gene. Expanded clones get a size class; other rows say once, few or many, or leave the size out.

CDR3: ASSYVGAGPQH; V: TRBV6-6; size: .; J: TRBJ1-5
CDR3: ASSQSYQGANTGELF; V: TRBV18; size: .; J: TRBJ2-2
CDR3: ASSSLNKLEAF; V: TRBV5-6; size: .; J: TRBJ1-1
CDR3: ASSLARLAGGKNEQY; V: TRBV9; size: .; J: TRBJ2-7
CDR3: ASSQGLVYEQY; V: TRBV5-4; size: .; J: TRBJ2-7
CDR3: ASSALAGGGNSPLH; V: TRBV6-4; size: .; J: TRBJ1-6
CDR3: ASSWASGGNSPLH; V: TRBV5-4; size: .; J: TRBJ1-6
CDR3: ASSAGTTSTDTQY; V: TRBV5-1; size: once; J: TRBJ2-3
CDR3: ASSTGVYEQY; V: TRBV5-1; size: .; J: TRBJ2-7
CDR3: ASSQKGLQRQQY; V: TRBV4-1; size: .; J: TRBJ2-3
CDR3: ASSEGSTNEKLF; V: TRBV27; size: .; J: TRBJ1-4
CDR3: ASSPFGGNQETQY; V: TRBV18; size: .; J: TRBJ2-5
CDR3: ASSTQGQNTEAF; V: TRBV18; size: .; J: TRBJ1-1
CDR3: ASSALAGVGELF; V: TRBV7-2; size: .; J: TRBJ2-2
CDR3: ASGPVMGEQY; V: TRBV7-8; size: .; J: TRBJ2-7
CDR3: AISVTGPRGPSTDTQY; V: TRBV10-3; size: .; J: TRBJ2-3
CDR3: ASQGGGTGELF; V: TRBV28; size: once; J: TRBJ2-2
CDR3: ASSQASGKSETQY; V: TRBV16; size: few; J: TRBJ2-5
CDR3: SGGQDYEQY; V: TRBV29-1; size: once; J: TRBJ2-7
CDR3: AISWAGGTGELF; V: TRBV10-3; size: .; J: TRBJ2-2
CDR3: ASSLLSGNEQY; V: TRBV5-6; size: .; J: TRBJ2-7
CDR3: ASSHLAGGGDTQY; V: TRBV6-5; size: .; J: TRBJ2-3
CDR3: ASSLSGVSGANVLT; V: TRBV5-1; size: .; J: TRBJ2-6
CDR3: ASRYQETQY; V: TRBV5-1; size: .; J: TRBJ2-5
CDR3: ASSLGLAGAGAGTDTQY; V: TRBV5-1; size: .; J: TRBJ2-3
CDR3: AWRFGESPLH; V: TRBV30; size: .; J: TRBJ1-6
CDR3: ASNQDGGNTEAF; V: TRBV6-6; size: once; J: TRBJ1-1
CDR3: ASSGSYSNQPQH; V: TRBV2; size: once; J: TRBJ1-5
CDR3: ASRFDRGGEKLF; V: TRBV5-1; size: .; J: TRBJ1-4
CDR3: ASSDRPGQHSYNEQF; V: TRBV5-1; size: .; J: TRBJ2-1
CDR3: AWRRGDHEQY; V: TRBV30; size: .; J: TRBJ2-7
CDR3: ASSFWEPRFNKRETQY; V: TRBV7-2; size: .; J: TRBJ2-5
CDR3: ASSLAVDQPQH; V: TRBV5-5; size: .; J: TRBJ1-5
CDR3: AWSSGGSSYNEQF; V: TRBV30; size: .; J: TRBJ2-1
CDR3: ASSATGGLTEAF; V: TRBV6-4; size: once; J: TRBJ1-1
CDR3: ASSNTGSRTEAF; V: TRBV5-5; size: .; J: TRBJ1-1
CDR3: ASSQTTINEQF; V: TRBV7-2; size: .; J: TRBJ2-1
CDR3: ASRAGASYEQY; V: TRBV6-6; size: .; J: TRBJ2-7
CDR3: ASTPDRANYGYT; V: TRBV6-4; size: .; J: TRBJ1-2
CDR3: AISESGDSGNTIY; V: TRBV10-3; size: .; J: TRBJ1-3
CDR3: ASSRSGQRSTDTQY; V: TRBV5-4; size: .; J: TRBJ2-3
CDR3: ASSERESYGYT; V: TRBV2; size: .; J: TRBJ1-2
CDR3: ASSLEGSGNEQF; V: TRBV5-1; size: once; J: TRBJ2-1
CDR3: ASSYSPASNQPQH; V: TRBV6-5; size: .; J: TRBJ1-5
CDR3: ASSLASGESTDTQY; V: TRBV5-4; size: .; J: TRBJ2-3
CDR3: AIRQGSETQY; V: TRBV5-4; size: .; J: TRBJ2-5
CDR3: ASRIVLNTEAF; V: TRBV5-1; size: .; J: TRBJ1-1
CDR3: ASSPRRGSGRH; V: TRBV7-2; size: .; J: TRBJ2-7
CDR3: ATSRTRDSLYEQY; V: TRBV15; size: .; J: TRBJ2-7
CDR3: ASSIGSKDQPQH; V: TRBV19; size: .; J: TRBJ1-5
CDR3: ASSGAGTYTQY; V: TRBV10-2; size: .; J: TRBJ2-3
CDR3: ASSIGAGVLSQPQH; V: TRBV19; size: once; J: TRBJ1-5
CDR3: ASRMDRGPGGYT; V: TRBV6-5; size: .; J: TRBJ1-2
CDR3: ASSFNDNSETQY; V: TRBV5-1; size: .; J: TRBJ2-5
CDR3: ASSQGRASGKYEQY; V: TRBV4-1; size: .; J: TRBJ2-7
CDR3: ASSLSSGSMIGNEQF; V: TRBV5-4; size: .; J: TRBJ2-1
CDR3: ASSQASRRITDYGYT; V: TRBV4-1; size: .; J: TRBJ1-2
CDR3: ASSPGLAGGGEQY; V: TRBV7-9; size: .; J: TRBJ2-7
CDR3: ASSEKPGLVLWQF; V: TRBV10-2; size: .; J: TRBJ2-1
CDR3: ASSDGDRASEKLF; V: TRBV25-1; size: .; J: TRBJ1-4